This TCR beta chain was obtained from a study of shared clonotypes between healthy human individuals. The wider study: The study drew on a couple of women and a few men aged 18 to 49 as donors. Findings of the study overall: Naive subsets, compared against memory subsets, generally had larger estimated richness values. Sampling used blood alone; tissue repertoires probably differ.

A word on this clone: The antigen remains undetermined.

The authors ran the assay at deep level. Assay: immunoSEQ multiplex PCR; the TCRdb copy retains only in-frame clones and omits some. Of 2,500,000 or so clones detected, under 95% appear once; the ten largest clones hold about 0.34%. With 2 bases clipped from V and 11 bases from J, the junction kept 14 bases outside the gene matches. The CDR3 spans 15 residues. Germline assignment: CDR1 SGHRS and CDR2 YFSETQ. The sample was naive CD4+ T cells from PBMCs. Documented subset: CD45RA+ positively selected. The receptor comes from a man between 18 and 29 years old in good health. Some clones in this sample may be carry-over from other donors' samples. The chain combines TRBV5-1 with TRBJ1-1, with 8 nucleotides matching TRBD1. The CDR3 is CASSFSGTGGGGAFF. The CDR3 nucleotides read TGCGCCAGCAGCTTTTCCGGGACAGGTGGCGGGGGGGCTTTCTTT.